Sequencing of this TCR beta chain was carried out in a study of post-analysis software for immune sequencing data. In the study overall: The patients showed relapsing-remitting, secondary progressive and progressive-relapsing multiple sclerosis courses.

General study points: Controls' normalized Chao1 diversity significantly exceeded that of multiple sclerosis patients. Patients had higher frequencies than controls of a handful of TRBV segments, including TRBV5-6, TRBV5-1 and TRBV20-1.

As for this clonotype: Its antigen is unknown.

CDR3 length equals 13 residues. CDR1 and CDR2 (germline): MDHEN, SYDVKM. Each TCR beta cDNA library carried unique molecular identifiers. Out of roughly 1 to 11 million T cells, some 480,000 cDNA molecules were generated. TCRdb called the PCR reads again in MiXCR, with one record for every CDR3 protein. This sample has about 820,000 distinct CDR3 sequences; about 53% occur once, and the top ten carry over 4%. The origin of this receptor is a girl aged 5-17 years with multiple sclerosis. The rearrangement links TRBV28 to TRBJ2-4; D not resolved. TRBJ2-7 explains the end of the DNA better; the J call may be wrong. The sequenced sample was blood. The CDR3 sequence is CASSLSQVYEQYF. The CDR3 coding sequence is TGTGCCAGCAGTTTATCGCAGGTCTACGAGCAGTACTTC.